Listed here are 13 T cell receptor beta chains from one sample, sequenced in a study of blood T cell repertoires in COVID-19. The table came from immunoSEQ multiplex PCR; TCRdb's copy has only in-frame clones and leaves some out. The table has 120,000 to 150,000 clones, approximately 81% seen once. Sequencing used peripheral blood. The receptors originated from a human donor in a cohort sampled during active COVID-19.

V usage is TRBV19 and J usage is TRBJ1-1; no definite D call. Trimming took off 1 base at V and 4 bases at J, with 7 bases between the two ends. The length of the CDR3 is 13 residues. Germline V gives CDR1 LNHDA, CDR2 SQIVND (reference sequence). CDR3 DNA sequence: TGTGCCAGTAGTATAGGGGCCCGCACTGAAGCTTTCTTT. It codes for CASSIGARTEAFF.

The rearrangement links TRBV18 to TRBJ1-5, with D possibly TRBD1 on 5 matching bases. This CDR3 spans 15 amino acids. V lost 6 bases and J lost 2, with 14 bases in between. Germline values: CDR1 KGHSH, CDR2 LQKENI. The CDR3 DNA reads as TGTGCCAGCTCTCCTGTTGCGGGGGGCAATCAGCCCCAGCATTTT. Translation gives CASSPVAGGNQPQHF.

The chain is built from TRBV12-3 or TRBV12-4 and TRBJ2-7, with 7 bases matching TRBD1. The CDR3 is 13 residues long. The V segment lost 7 bases and the J segment 6 bases; nucleotides outside the gene matches: 9. The DNA for the CDR3 is TGTGCCAGCAAAATTGCCGGGACAGTCGAGCAGTACTTC. It encodes CASKIAGTVEQYF.

The J gene is TRBJ2-3, the V gene TRBV9; 9 bases line up with TRBD1. CDR1 is SGDLS, CDR2 YYNGEE, per germline. V trimming: 3 bases; J trimming: 2 bases; junction bases outside the gene matches: 4. The CDR3 loop spans 15 amino acids. CDR3 nucleotides: TGTGCCAGCAGCGCCGGGACAGGGTACACAGATACGCAGTATTTT. It yields the protein CASSAGTGYTDTQYF.

The chain has TRBV3-1 (or the pseudogene TRBV3-2) and TRBJ2-5; TRBD2 might be the D (5 bases). Germline CDR1 reads LGHDT; CDR2 reads YNNKEL (reference sequence). The CDR3 contains 15 residues. Trimming left V 8 bases short and J 5 bases short, with 21 bases between. The CDR3 sequence is CASGGGGIYAETQYF. For the CDR3, the DNA is TGTGCCAGCGGAGGTGGTGGGATTTATGCGGAGACCCAGTACTTC.

The chain combines TRBV11-3 with TRBJ2-7; 8 bases align to TRBD1. Germline V gives CDR1 SGHNT, CDR2 YENEEA. With 4 bases clipped from V and 7 bases from J, the junction kept 12 bases outside the gene matches. The CDR3 loop spans 15 amino acids. CDR3 sequence: CASSSGQGGFGEQYF. The CDR3 nucleotides read TGTGCCAGCAGCTCCGGACAGGGAGGATTTGGGGAGCAGTACTTC.

This chain uses TRBV5-1 with TRBJ2-7; 9 bases map to TRBD1. CDR1 is SGHRS, CDR2 YFSETQ, per germline. CDR3 length: 14 residues. After removal of 3 bases from V and 2 bases from J, the junction contained 3 bases not matched to a gene. The CDR3 region is CASSWGQGAYEQYF. CDR3 bases: TGCGCCAGCAGCTGGGGACAGGGTGCCTACGAGCAGTACTTC. The full variable domain, completed using reference TRBV5-1 and TRBJ2-7, is KAGVTQTPRYLIKTRGQQVTLSCSPISGHRSVSWYQQTPGQGLQFLFEYFSETQRNKGNFPGRFSGRQFSNSRSEMNVSTLELGDSALYLCASSWGQGAYEQYFGPGTRLTVT.

The rearrangement joins TRBV20-1 to TRBJ2-7, with 7 bases that match TRBD1. The CDR3 consists of 11 residues. The V segment lost 6 bases and the J segment 2 bases; nucleotides outside the gene matches: 1. Germline lookup yields CDR1 DFQATT and CDR2 SNEGSKA (reference sequence). DNA of the CDR3: TGCAGTGCCAGGGGGACCTACGAGCAGTACTTC. It encodes CSARGTYEQYF.

V gene TRBV11-2 combines with J gene TRBJ1-2, with D possibly matching TRBD1 (6 bases). Trimming took 6 bases from V and 5 from J, leaving 13 bases between them. Per germline, CDR1 SGHAT and CDR2 FQNNGV. The length of the CDR3 is 13 residues. CDR3 protein: CASRHLRGYGYTF. The CDR3 DNA is TGTGCCAGCAGACACCTCAGGGGTTATGGCTACACCTTC.

The J gene is TRBJ2-5, the V gene TRBV19; tentative D call: TRBD1 (6 bases). Germline values: CDR1 LNHDA, CDR2 SQIVND (reference sequence). The CDR3 length is 13 residues. Trimming removed 10 bases at V and 4 bases at J, with 16 bases between. The CDR3 coding sequence is TGTGCCACCGCTACAGGGATTAGAGAGACCCAGTACTTC. Its protein is CATATGIRETQYF.

This clone was observed a handful of times. The chain links TRBV11-2 to TRBJ1-2, with D tentatively TRBD1 (5 bases). Looked up from germline, CDR1 is SGHAT and CDR2 is FQNNGV. Trimming cost V 1 base and J 4 bases, with 7 bases left between them. The CDR3 runs 13 residues. CDR3 loop: CASSLGQFYGYTF. CDR3 in DNA: TGTGCCAGCAGCTTAGGACAGTTCTATGGCTACACCTTC.

V gene TRBV4-1 combines with J gene TRBJ2-7; D gene unclear. The CDR3 runs 16 residues. The V end lost 1 base, the J end lost 6 bases, and 19 bases lay between the germline ends. Per germline, CDR1 MGHRA and CDR2 YSYEKL. The CDR3 reads CASSQVRGISWVEQYF. CDR3 bases: TGCGCCAGCAGCCAAGTCCGAGGCATCTCCTGGGTCGAGCAGTACTTC.

Only one count was recorded for this clone. The chain uses TRBV14 and TRBJ2-5; possibly TRBD2 for D (6 bases). This CDR3 contains 15 residues. V gave up 1 base and J gave up 3 bases, with 12 bases separating them. In germline, CDR1 is SGHDN, CDR2 FVKESK. The CDR3 DNA reads as TGTGCCAGCAGCCAAGGACCGGGACTTAAAGAGACCCAGTACTTC. This codes for CASSQGPGLKETQYF.